This T cell receptor (beta chain) is from a study of blood T cell repertoires in COVID-19. Study overall: Specimens from acute and convalescent COVID-19 originated in the United States, Italy and Spain. The analysed material was cDNA or gDNA that came from T cells, B-cell-depleted T cells, or PBMCs.

Per the study methods: Researchers report that nucleated cell counts were estimated from reference gene primer amplification. Assay used: immunoSEQ multiplex PCR; TCRdb lists only in-frame clones, some missing. That table gives V, J and clone size, and the DNA gave D and trimming. The table records some 310,000 clones, roughly nine tenths of them present only once. The Seattle patients joined while their infection was active and were tracked longitudinally afterward. CDR1 and CDR2 from the germline V gene are LNHDA and SQIVND (reference sequence). The CDR3 runs 14 residues. Trimming pared 7 bases from V and 4 bases from J, leaving 16 bases between.

This TCR was recovered from a woman in her twenties or thirties with COVID-19, enrolled during active disease. The rearrangement joins TRBV19 to TRBJ1-2, with a weak D call TRBD1 (6 bases). The sample was peripheral blood. CDR3 in amino acids: CASTPGGGTYGYTF. The CDR3 DNA follows: TGTGCCAGTACCCCGGGGGGCGGGACCTATGGCTACACCTTC.